These 10 T cell receptor beta chains were all obtained from the same sample, sequenced in a study of CD8+CD57+ T cells in acquired aplastic anemia. Patients who underwent sequencing had shown CD8+CD57+ cell expansion by flow cytometry. Researchers used genomic DNA as the template to profile TCR beta VDJ and CDR3. TCRdb analysed the reads with MiXCR anew, one entry per CDR3 protein. The sample lists about 470,000 distinct CDR3 sequences, about a third seen once, with less than 0.85% in the top ten. The sequenced sample consisted of sorted CD4+, CD8+, or CD8+CD57+ T cells (not recorded which) from PBMCs. The receptor set was obtained from a human donor with aplastic anemia.

This clonotype was counted ten times or more. Written as DNA, the CDR3 is TGTGCCACCAGCAGAGACGCGATGAGCTCCTACGAGCAGTACTTC. Its protein product is CATSRDAMSSYEQYF. The gene calls are TRBV15 and TRBJ2-7; D is unclear. Trimming pared 0 bases from V and 0 bases from J, leaving 9 bases between. Per the germline V gene, CDR1 is LNHNV and CDR2 is YYDKDF (reference sequence). The CDR3 totals 15 residues. Combining the CDR3 with reference TRBV15 and TRBJ2-7 gives the whole variable domain DAMVIQNPRYQVTQFGKPVTLSCSQTLNHNVMYWYQQKSSQAPKLLFHYYDKDFNNEADTPDNFQSRRPNTSFCFLDIRSPGLGDTAMYLCATSRDAMSSYEQYFGPGTRLTVT.

With regard to this clonotype: This may come from a read error, since a much larger clone is one base off. The chain employs TRBV7-9 and TRBJ2-3; 7 nucleotides match TRBD1. Germline values: CDR1 SEHNR, CDR2 FQNEAQ (reference sequence). This CDR3 spans 14 amino acids. The CDR3 DNA is TGTGCCAGCAATCGAGACAGGGAAACAGGTACGCAGTATTTT. As protein: CASNRDRETGTQYF. Full variable domain (outside the CDR3, taken from reference TRBV7-9 and TRBJ2-3): DTGVSQNPRHKITKRGQNVTFRCDPISEHNRLYWYRQTLGQGPEFLTYFQNEAQLEKSRLLSDRFSAERPKGSFSTLEIQRTEQGDSAMYLCASNRDRETGTQYFGPGTRLTVL.

This clonotype was counted ten times or more. J is TRBJ2-4 and V is TRBV7-9; possibly TRBD1 for D (6 bases). This CDR3 has 14 residues. Germline V gene lookup returns CDR1 SEHNR and CDR2 FQNEAQ (reference sequence). V gave up 4 bases and J gave up 9 bases, with 16 bases separating them. The CDR3 here is CASSSGTTVSIQYF. The CDR3 nucleotides are TGTGCCAGCAGCTCTGGGACAACTGTGAGCATTCAGTACTTC. The whole variable domain, filled in from reference TRBV7-9 and TRBJ2-4, reads DTGVSQNPRHKITKRGQNVTFRCDPISEHNRLYWYRQTLGQGPEFLTYFQNEAQLEKSRLLSDRFSAERPKGSFSTLEIQRTEQGDSAMYLCASSSGTTVSIQYFGAGTRLSVL.

This clonotype was seen at least ten times. The gene calls are TRBV7-3 and TRBJ2-7, with D perhaps assigned TRBD1 or TRBD2 (6 bases each). Germline V gene lookup returns CDR1 SGHTA and CDR2 FQGTGA. Trimming left V 5 bases short and J 7 bases short, with 15 bases between. CDR3 length: 13 residues. The CDR3, as DNA: TGTGCCAGCAGCCGACAGGCCCGGGGGGAGCAGTACTTC. Protein sequence: CASSRQARGEQYF. The variable domain in full, with the rest retrieved from reference TRBV7-3 and TRBJ2-7, is GAGVSQTPSNKVTEKGKYVELRCDPISGHTALYWYRQSLGQGPEFLIYFQGTGAADDSGLPNDRFFAVRPEGSVSTLKIQRTERGDSAVYLCASSRQARGEQYFGPGTRLTVT.

The V call is TRBV20-1, the J call TRBJ1-2; unclear D gene. Trimming stripped 5 bases from V and 0 bases from J, with 7 bases between. This CDR3 is 12 amino acids long. Germline lookup yields CDR1 DFQATT and CDR2 SNEGSKA (reference sequence). In nucleotides, the CDR3 is TGCAGTGCTCCGGACCCTAACTATGGCTACACCTTC. Protein: CSAPDPNYGYTF.

This clonotype came up a few times. This chain connects TRBV15 to TRBJ1-2, with D possibly matching TRBD1 (6 bases). The germline V and J ends were trimmed by 4 bases and 8 bases, with 14 bases remaining between them. Germline CDR1 is LNHNV and CDR2 is YYDKDF (reference sequence). The CDR3 consists of 13 residues. CDR3 sequence (DNA): TGTGCCACCAGCAACCAAGGGGGTTGGGGCTACACCTTC. The encoded protein is CATSNQGGWGYTF.

As to this clonotype: Without the conserved terminal phenylalanine or tryptophan, this CDR3 likely stems from a read error. The J gene is TRBJ2-1, the V gene TRBV7-6; D is unresolved. Germline V gene data show CDR1 as SGHVS and CDR2 as FNYEAQ. The V and J ends lost 3 bases and 9 bases respectively, with 9 bases between them. The CDR3 is made up of 12 amino acids. The CDR3 DNA sequence: TGTGCCAGCAGCTTTTTTGTTGGTGAGCAGTTCCTC. This codes for CASSFFVGEQFL.

V gene TRBV15 combines with J gene TRBJ2-4; TRBD2 agrees at 14 bases. The germline CDR1 and CDR2 sequences are LNHNV and YYDKDF (reference sequence). V lost 3 bases to trimming and J lost 0 bases; unmatched junction nucleotides: 7. The CDR3 sequence is 19 residues long. The DNA for the CDR3 is TGTGCCACCAGCAGGACTAGCGGGGGGGCTACAATAGCCAAAAACATTCAGTACTTC. Protein sequence: CATSRTSGGATIAKNIQYF.

Remarks on this clonotype: Being one base from a much bigger clone, this may be a read error. The genes are TRBV5-1 and TRBJ2-5; TRBD1 aligns across 10 bases. V shed 4 bases and J 5 bases; nucleotides not matched to a gene: 5. The CDR3 consists of 14 residues. Germline V lookup: CDR1 SGHRS, CDR2 YFSETQ. The CDR3 bases are TGCGCCAGCAGCCCCGACAGGGGGCACGAGACCCAGTACTTC. It codes for CASSPDRGHETQYF. The whole variable domain, filled in from reference TRBV5-1 and TRBJ2-5, reads KAGVTQTPRYLIKTRGQQVTLSCSPISGHRSVSWYQQTPGQGLQFLFEYFSETQRNKGNFPGRFSGRQFSNSRSEMNVSTLELGDSALYLCASSPDRGHETQYFGPGTRLLVL.

This clonotype was seen repeatedly, ten times or more. The chain employs TRBV2 and TRBJ2-7; possible D gene TRBD1, 6 bases. V was pared by 2 bases and J by 7 bases, with 12 bases between. CDR3 size: 13 residues. Germline V gene data show CDR1 as SNHLY and CDR2 as FYNNEI. CDR3 bases: TGTGCCAGCAGTGAAAGGACCAGGGGAGAGCAGTACTTC. Translated, it gives CASSERTRGEQYF.